The 30 T cell receptor beta chains presented below share a single source sample, sequenced in a study of graft-versus-host responses after intestinal transplantation. Method: immunoSEQ multiplex PCR; TCRdb's copy keeps in-frame clones and lacks some. The top ten clones hold 0.9% of a sample with under 20,000 clones, around 38% of them seen once. The material sequenced was alloreactive CD4+ T cells from a mixed lymphocyte reaction culture, taken before intestinal transplant. As for subset: CFSE-low proliferating T cells sorted from roughly 6-day pre-transplant mixed lymphocyte reaction (GvH or HvG direction). Source of these receptors: a human patient who received an intestinal transplant.

This chain links TRBV5-1 with TRBJ2-1; 11 positions match TRBD2. CDR1 and CDR2 from the germline V gene are SGHRS and YFSETQ. There are 15 residues in the CDR3. V dropped 0 bases and J dropped 5; count of bases not matched to a gene: 1. The CDR3 DNA reads as TGCGCCAGCAGCTTGGCTAGCGGGGGGCACAATGAGCAGTTCTTC. Encoded protein: CASSLASGGHNEQFF.

The gene calls are TRBV19 and TRBJ1-5, with a tentative D call TRBD1 (5 bases). This CDR3 region has 14 residues. V lost 5 bases and J lost 1, with 9 bases in between. In germline, CDR1 is LNHDA, CDR2 SQIVND (reference sequence). The CDR3: CASSPGRSNQPQHF. The CDR3 bases are TGTGCCAGTAGTCCGGGACGGAGCAATCAGCCCCAGCATTTT.

On this clone: Mismatch with germline at one junction end may stem from a read error. CDR3 DNA sequence: TGTGCCAGCAGCTTGCGCTTCAGGGAGGGCTACACCTTC. Its protein is CASSLRFREGYTF. This chain connects TRBV5-3 to TRBJ1-2, with D maybe TRBD1 (5 bases). TRBV5-3 is filed as an ORF, its function uncertain. The CDR3 consists of 13 residues.

The CDR3 nucleotides are TGTGCCAGCAGCTTAGGCCCGGGCTATGAGCAGTTCTTC. This gives the protein CASSLGPGYEQFF. The chain links TRBV7-8 to TRBJ2-1; D ambiguous. This CDR3 region has 13 residues. The germline gives CDR1 SGHVS, CDR2 FQNEAQ. V dropped 1 base and J dropped 8 bases, with 9 bases sitting between them.

By share, this clone counts as medium-sized (0.01 to 0.1%). The gene calls are TRBV6-1 and TRBJ1-2; 10 nucleotides agree with TRBD1. The germline V gene encodes CDR1 MNHNS and CDR2 SASEGT. CDR3 length equals 14 residues. The trim removed 2 bases at V and 6 bases at J, leaving 3 bases unmatched. CDR3 DNA sequence: TGTGCCAGCAGTGAATGGGACAGGGGTCATGGCTACACCTTC. Translating gives CASSEWDRGHGYTF.

V gene TRBV5-1 combines with J gene TRBJ1-5, with 8 bases matching TRBD1. V shed 0 bases, J shed 3 bases, and the junction held 2 bases outside the gene matches. Germline CDR1 and CDR2: SGHRS and YFSETQ. The CDR3 contains 15 residues. The CDR3 reads CASSLGQGPNQPQHF. The CDR3 DNA reads TGCGCCAGCAGCTTGGGACAGGGGCCCAATCAGCCCCAGCATTTT. Full variable domain (outside the CDR3, taken from reference TRBV5-1 and TRBJ1-5): KAGVTQTPRYLIKTRGQQVTLSCSPISGHRSVSWYQQTPGQGLQFLFEYFSETQRNKGNFPGRFSGRQFSNSRSEMNVSTLELGDSALYLCASSLGQGPNQPQHFGDGTRLSIL.

This clone was seen only a few times. The chain links TRBV14 to TRBJ1-3; D not certain. The CDR3 has 14 amino acids. V was cut by 0 bases and J by 7 bases, with 10 bases left in between. Germline V gives CDR1 SGHDN, CDR2 FVKESK. CDR3 nucleotide sequence: TGTGCCAGCAGCCAAGACGGTCTAAGGAACACCATATATTTT. Encoded protein: CASSQDGLRNTIYF.

There are a few counts of this clone. The V call is TRBV6-6, the J call TRBJ1-6; 10 positions agree with TRBD1. The CDR3 totals 15 residues. From germline, CDR1 is MNHNY and CDR2 SVGAGI (reference sequence). Unmatched junction bases numbered 8, after V lost 5 bases and J lost 10 bases. The CDR3 DNA sequence: TGTGCCAGCAGTCTACCCGGGACAGGGGAATCACCCCTCCACTTT. It codes for CASSLPGTGESPLHF.

The V call is TRBV5-6, the J call TRBJ1-6; D may be TRBD1 (5 bases). Germline CDR1 is SGHDT and CDR2 is YYEEEE. The germline V and J ends were trimmed by 5 bases and 7 bases, with 16 bases remaining between them. This CDR3 is 15 amino acids long. The CDR3 region is CASSPRQPGNSPLHF. As DNA, the CDR3 is TGTGCCAGCAGTCCCCGACAACCAGGGAATTCACCCCTCCACTTT. Based on the CDR3 plus reference TRBV5-6 and TRBJ1-6, the full variable domain is DAGVTQSPTHLIKTRGQQVTLRCSPKSGHDTVSWYQQALGQGPQFIFQYYEEEERQRGNFPDRFSGHQFPNYSSELNVNALLLGDSALYLCASSPRQPGNSPLHFGNGTRLTVT.

The chain recombines TRBV2 with TRBJ2-5, with no clear D. V gave up 2 bases and J gave up 6 bases, with 7 bases separating them. This CDR3 contains 12 residues. Looked up from germline, CDR1 is SNHLY and CDR2 is FYNNEI. CDR3 sequence reads: CASSERRQTQYF. The CDR3 region has the DNA TGTGCCAGCAGTGAAAGGCGGCAGACCCAGTACTTC.

The rearrangement uses TRBV5-1 and TRBJ1-1; unclear D gene. Looked up from germline, CDR1 is SGHRS and CDR2 is YFSETQ. With 0 bases removed from V and 1 base from J, the gap between germline ends came to 7 bases. There are 14 residues in the CDR3. Written as DNA, the CDR3 is TGCGCCAGCAGCTTGGTCGGTTCGAACACTGAAGCTTTCTTT. Its translation is CASSLVGSNTEAFF.

This clone has more than one count but fewer than ten. V and J are TRBV10-3 and TRBJ1-2; D remains ambiguous. Germline CDR1 reads ENHRY; CDR2 reads SYGVKD. V was pared by 6 bases and J by 4 bases, with 15 bases between. This CDR3 comprises 14 residues. Written as DNA, the CDR3 is TGTGCCATCAGCGACCCTGGACGGAGCTATGGCTACACCTTC. Its protein is CAISDPGRSYGYTF.

The rearrangement links TRBV10-3 to TRBJ2-1; D may match TRBD1 or TRBD2 (5 bases each). The CDR3 spans 17 residues. V shed 0 bases and J shed 9 bases, with 21 bases lying between them. CDR1 and CDR2 (germline): ENHRY, SYGVKD. The CDR3: CAISESSARGLDPEQFF. CDR3 nucleotides: TGTGCCATCAGTGAGTCCTCTGCGAGGGGCCTTGATCCTGAGCAGTTCTTC.

The chain uses TRBV6-6 and TRBJ2-1; weak D call: TRBD1 (5 bases). This CDR3 has 15 amino acids. Germline V CDR1 and CDR2: MNHNY, SVGAGI (reference sequence). V was shortened by 8 bases and J by 6 bases, with 20 bases between the two germline ends. The CDR3 bases are TGTGCCAGCCGGTCCCCAGGGTCCGCGGTCAATGAGCAGTTCTTC. Protein sequence: CASRSPGSAVNEQFF.

The rearrangement uses TRBV7-9 and TRBJ1-2; D uncertain. Trimming removed 2 bases from V and 8 bases from J, with 15 bases in between. The germline CDR1 and CDR2 sequences are SEHNR and FQNEAQ (reference sequence). This CDR3 contains 14 residues. The CDR3 reads CASSLLSGIGGYTF. The CDR3 DNA sequence: TGTGCCAGCAGCTTATTATCGGGGATCGGCGGCTACACCTTC.

The rearrangement links TRBV19 to TRBJ1-3; 8 bases fit TRBD1. The V gene's germline CDR1 is LNHDA and CDR2 SQIVND (reference sequence). The CDR3 has 16 residues. V shed 4 bases, J shed 4 bases, and the junction held 9 bases outside the gene matches. The CDR3 bases are TGTGCCAGTAGTAGGACAGGGCGGTTTGTCGGAAACACCATATATTTT. This codes for CASSRTGRFVGNTIYF.

The chain has TRBV18 and TRBJ1-5; tentative D call: TRBD1 (5 bases). The CDR3 is made up of 15 amino acids. V lost 0 bases, J lost 3 bases, and 9 bases lay in between. Germline V gene lookup returns CDR1 KGHSH and CDR2 LQKENI. CDR3 bases: TGTGCCAGCTCACCACCGGGACGTCCCAATCAGCCCCAGCATTTT. It translates to CASSPPGRPNQPQHF.

A single count supports this clone. This rearrangement joins TRBV7-9 to TRBJ2-7, with D maybe TRBD2 (7 bases). The V gene lost 2 bases and the J gene lost 5 bases, with 16 bases spanning the gap. The germline V gene encodes CDR1 SEHNR and CDR2 FQNEAQ (reference sequence). The CDR3 contains 15 residues. The CDR3 sequence: CASSLRGALNNEQYF. CDR3 bases: TGTGCCAGCAGCTTACGGGGGGCGCTGAACAACGAGCAGTACTTC.

The chain employs TRBV11-3 and TRBJ2-1; 9 nucleotides align to TRBD2. The CDR3 is made up of 17 amino acids. In germline, CDR1 is SGHNT, CDR2 YENEEA. V lost 3 bases, J lost 6 bases, and 12 bases stayed unmatched. CDR3 in amino acids: CASSLGRRGLASNEQFF. The CDR3 coding sequence is TGTGCCAGCAGCTTGGGCCGCCGCGGACTAGCGAGCAATGAGCAGTTCTTC. The whole variable domain, remainder taken from reference TRBV11-3 and TRBJ2-1, is EAGVVQSPRYKIIEKKQPVAFWCNPISGHNTLYWYLQNLGQGPELLIRYENEEAVDDSQLPKDRFSAERLKGVDSTLKIQPAELGDSAVYLCASSLGRRGLASNEQFFGPGTRLTVL.

This clone was observed a few times. This chain joins TRBV7-2 and TRBJ2-3; D ambiguous. Germline CDR1 and CDR2: SGHTA and FQGNSA. This CDR3 has 13 residues. Trimming took 2 bases from V and 3 from J, leaving 6 bases between them. The CDR3 sequence is CASSLLGTDTQYF. Written as DNA, the CDR3 is TGTGCCAGCAGCTTACTGGGGACAGATACGCAGTATTTT.

This sequence joins TRBV5-1 and TRBJ2-3; either TRBD1 or TRBD2 may supply D (5 bases each). Germline CDR1 is SGHRS and CDR2 is YFSETQ. The CDR3 spans 12 residues. V shed 6 bases and J shed 3 bases, with 8 bases lying between them. CDR3 in amino acids: CASNEGTDTQYF. CDR3 DNA: TGCGCCAGCAACGAGGGGACAGATACGCAGTATTTT.

This clone was observed a few times. DNA of the CDR3: TGTGCCAGCAGTTCCCCAATGTATAGGACAGTAGCCAAAAACATTCAGTACTTC. Translated, it gives CASSSPMYRTVAKNIQYF. The genes are TRBV28 and TRBJ2-4, with a possible D match to TRBD1 (6 bases). The CDR3 length is 18 residues. Germline assignment: CDR1 MDHEN and CDR2 SYDVKM. The V end was cut by 4 bases, the J end by 0 bases, with 19 bases between.

The rearrangement links TRBV4-1 to TRBJ2-7, with 10 bases matching TRBD1. V was pared by 2 bases and J by 2 bases, with 3 bases of the junction left unmatched. Germline CDR1 and CDR2: MGHRA and YSYEKL. This CDR3 region has 15 residues. This chain's CDR3 is CASSQRTGGTYEQYF. In DNA form, the CDR3 reads TGCGCCAGCAGCCAACGGACAGGGGGAACCTACGAGCAGTACTTC.

This clone was counted between two and nine times. The chain combines TRBV6-6 with TRBJ1-2; the D is unclear. CDR1 and CDR2 (germline): MNHNY, SVGAGI (reference sequence). This CDR3 contains 13 residues. V was clipped by 0 bases and J by 3 bases, with 5 bases between them. CDR3 protein: CASSYSGYYGYTF. CDR3 coding DNA: TGTGCCAGCAGTTACTCGGGGTACTATGGCTACACCTTC.

The rearrangement joins TRBV19 to TRBJ2-5; 12 positions agree with TRBD2. The CDR3 covers 15 residues. The germline V gene encodes CDR1 LNHDA and CDR2 SQIVND (reference sequence). V was clipped by 1 base and J by 4 bases; unmatched bases: 1. DNA of the CDR3: TGTGCCAGTAGTATAGGACTAGCGGGGGTAGAGACCCAGTACTTC. It yields the protein CASSIGLAGVETQYF.

In this sample, this clone turned up a few times. This chain connects TRBV5-4 to TRBJ2-4, with D maybe TRBD1 (7 bases). The CDR3 is 17 amino acids. The germline CDR1 and CDR2 sequences are SGHNT and YYREEE (reference sequence). V was trimmed by 0 bases and J by 7 bases, leaving 20 bases between them. The DNA for the CDR3 is TGTGCCAGCAGCTTGGTGGGCTCGGGGGCAGGGGGGAACATTCAGTACTTC. This gives the protein CASSLVGSGAGGNIQYF.

The sample holds a few counts of this clone. This chain joins TRBV5-6 and TRBJ1-2; 12 nucleotides line up with TRBD1. This CDR3 has 14 residues. J lost 4 bases, V lost 4 bases, and 2 bases had no gene match. Germline V gene lookup returns CDR1 SGHDT and CDR2 YYEEEE. The CDR3 loop is CASSRGQGAYGYTF. DNA of the CDR3: TGTGCCAGCAGCCGGGGACAGGGGGCCTATGGCTACACCTTC.

This clone was seen a few times. This chain links TRBV5-6 with TRBJ2-2; maybe TRBD1 (7 bases). The CDR3 is 17 residues long. V lost 2 bases and J lost 4, with 18 bases in between. CDR1 and CDR2 (germline): SGHDT, YYEEEE. The CDR3 loop reads CASSLGGGTAPTGELFF. The CDR3 DNA reads as TGTGCCAGCAGCTTAGGAGGCGGGACAGCCCCCACCGGGGAGCTGTTTTTT.

By frequency in the sample, this clone is medium-sized. The chain joins TRBV18 to TRBJ2-7, with D tentatively TRBD1 or TRBD2 (5 bases each). The germline CDR1 and CDR2 sequences are KGHSH and LQKENI. The V and J ends lost 6 bases and 1 base respectively, with 19 bases between them. The CDR3 length is 16 residues. The CDR3 DNA is TGTGCCAGCTCCCCCCGGGACCTTGTCTCTTCCTACGAGCAGTACTTC. Amino acids: CASSPRDLVSSYEQYF.

V usage is TRBV5-8 and J usage is TRBJ2-5; 7 bases map to TRBD1. With 1 base clipped from V and 4 bases from J, the junction kept 7 bases outside the gene matches. The CDR3 runs to 15 residues. From germline, CDR1 is SGHTS and CDR2 YDEGEE. The CDR3 protein is CASSLSLTGLETQYF. CDR3 nucleotide sequence: TGTGCCAGCAGCTTGTCTTTGACAGGGTTAGAGACCCAGTACTTC.